The 20 T cell receptor beta chains below come from one sample, sequenced in a study of T cell repertoires in cytomegalovirus infection. MiXCR, applied by TCRdb to the reads, yields one record per CDR3 protein. The repertoire holds fewer than 900,000 distinct CDR3 sequences, with around 29% as singletons. The antigens for these receptors are not known. This sample comprised cultured CD8+ T cells from PBMCs, obtained from culture after CMV antigen stimulation. These receptors were taken from a human donor in good health (CMV status not recorded). Some clones in this sample may be carry-over from other donors' samples.

The chain recombines TRBV27 with TRBJ2-6; possible D gene TRBD1, 5 bases. Germline lookup yields CDR1 MNHEY and CDR2 SMNVEV (reference sequence). This CDR3 is built from 15 residues. V dropped 6 bases and J dropped 0 bases, with 9 bases sitting between them. The CDR3, as DNA: TGTGCCAGCAGCTCGACAGTCTCTGGGGCCAACGTCCTGACTTTC. Translation: CASSSTVSGANVLTF.

For this clonotype: Since a much larger clone is just one base distant, this may be a read error. The final CDR3 position lacks the conserved phenylalanine or tryptophan, pointing to a likely read error. The chain combines TRBV7-6 with TRBJ1-5; possible D gene TRBD1, 6 bases. CDR1 and CDR2 (germline): SGHVS, FNYEAQ. The CDR3 sequence is 16 residues long. V lost 4 bases to trimming and J lost 2 bases, with 15 bases between them. The CDR3 DNA follows: TGTGCCAGCAGCTCTACCCAGGAGGGGGGCAATCAGCCCCAGCATTTG. It codes for CASSSTQEGGNQPQHL.

The V and J genes are TRBV28 and TRBJ2-7, with D perhaps TRBD1 or TRBD2 (5 bases each). This CDR3 is 14 amino acids long. The germline V and J ends were trimmed by 3 bases and 4 bases, with 13 bases remaining between them. From germline, CDR1 is MDHEN and CDR2 SYDVKM. The CDR3 region has the DNA TGTGCCAGCAGTTTTGAAGGGACGAGGTACGAGCAGTACGTC. This gives the protein CASSFEGTRYEQYV.

This clonotype was seen only a few times. The genes are TRBV7-8 and TRBJ2-1; 7 positions match TRBD2. The CDR3 contains 16 residues. Per germline, CDR1 SGHVS and CDR2 FQNEAQ. The V gene end was trimmed by 3 bases and the J gene end by 1 base; junction bases not matched to a gene: 6. CDR3 region: CASSFFAGDSYNEQFF. The CDR3 nucleotides are TGTGCCAGCAGCTTCTTCGCGGGGGATTCCTACAATGAGCAGTTCTTC.

The rearrangement uses TRBV12-3 or TRBV12-4 and TRBJ1-5; weak D call: TRBD1 (5 bases). CDR3 size: 14 residues. V lost 3 bases and J 5 bases, leaving 11 bases between the germline ends. The CDR3 bases are TGTGCCAGCAGTTTTTGGGGGAGAGATCAGCCCCAGCATTTT. The encoded protein is CASSFWGRDQPQHF.

This sequence joins TRBV7-9 and TRBJ2-7; the match to TRBD1 covers 11 bases. V lost 5 bases to trimming and J lost 2 bases; unmatched junction nucleotides: 5. CDR1 and CDR2 (germline): SEHNR, FQNEAQ (reference sequence). This CDR3 is 15 amino acids long. CDR3 loop: CASSAGTGGTYEQYF. The CDR3 DNA reads as TGTGCCAGCAGCGCCGGGACAGGGGGGACCTACGAGCAGTACTTC.

Concerning this clonotype itself: This may be a read error, as it is one base from a much larger clone. For the CDR3, the DNA is TGTGCCAGCGGGCGGACAGGAGCCACAGATACGCAGTATTTT. Protein: CASGRTGATDTQYF. V usage is TRBV7-6 and J usage is TRBJ2-3, with 7 bases that match TRBD1. With 8 bases clipped from V and 2 bases from J, the junction kept 7 bases outside the gene matches. Germline V gene lookup returns CDR1 SGHVS and CDR2 FNYEAQ. The CDR3 sequence is 14 residues long. Combining the CDR3 with reference TRBV7-6 and TRBJ2-3 gives the whole variable domain GAGVSQSPRYKVTKRGQDVALRCDPISGHVSLYWYRQALGQGPEFLTYFNYEAQQDKSGLPNDRFSAERPEGSISTLTIQRTEQRDSAMYRCASGRTGATDTQYFGPGTRLTVL.

This chain connects TRBV19 to TRBJ2-1; 8 nucleotides align to TRBD1. With 10 bases clipped from V and 4 bases from J, the junction kept 9 bases outside the gene matches. The CDR3 is 14 amino acids. Germline lookup yields CDR1 LNHDA and CDR2 SQIVND (reference sequence). This CDR3 is CATSDRGFYNEQFF. The DNA for the CDR3 is TGTGCCACCTCAGACAGGGGTTTTTACAATGAGCAGTTCTTC.

The chain recombines TRBV4-1 with TRBJ1-1; D remains ambiguous. The CDR3 length is 14 residues. Germline V gene data show CDR1 as MGHRA and CDR2 as YSYEKL. The ends were cut back, 0 bases at V and 1 base at J, with 6 bases in the middle. CDR3 amino acids: CASSQEIANTEAFF. The CDR3 bases are TGCGCCAGCAGCCAAGAAATAGCGAACACTGAAGCTTTCTTT.

This clonotype was counted only a few times. The genes are TRBV28 and TRBJ2-6; the match to TRBD1 covers 12 bases. After removal of 6 bases from V and 4 bases from J, the junction contained 7 bases not matched to a gene. Germline V gene data show CDR1 as MDHEN and CDR2 as SYDVKM. The length of the CDR3 is 17 residues. CDR3 DNA sequence: TGTGCCAGCAGCGGGACAGGGGGCCTCATCGGGGCCAACGTCCTGACTTTC. Protein product: CASSGTGGLIGANVLTF.

A few counts support this clonotype. The rearrangement joins TRBV20-1 to TRBJ2-2, with D perhaps matching TRBD1 (5 bases). The CDR3 consists of 16 residues. Germline CDR1 reads DFQATT; CDR2 reads SNEGSKA (reference sequence). Trimming took 3 bases from V and 1 from J, leaving 15 bases between them. The CDR3 loop is CSARRPQEKNTGELFF. As DNA, the CDR3 is TGCAGTGCTAGGCGGCCACAGGAAAAGAACACCGGGGAGCTGTTTTTT.

The V gene is TRBV28, the J gene TRBJ2-1, with TRBD1 matching 10 bases. Germline V gives CDR1 MDHEN, CDR2 SYDVKM. The CDR3 sequence is 15 residues long. After removal of 3 bases from V and 9 bases from J, the junction contained 8 bases not matched to a gene. CDR3 DNA sequence: TGTGCCAGCAGTTTTCGACAGGGGGCTGTCTCTGAGCAGTTCTTC. Amino acid sequence: CASSFRQGAVSEQFF.

The chain uses TRBV11-2 and TRBJ2-1; 7 bases fit TRBD2. CDR3 length: 15 amino acids. Germline V gives CDR1 SGHAT, CDR2 FQNNGV. V lost 4 bases and J lost 7; bases outside the gene matches: 10. The CDR3 sequence is CASSSGAGTGNEQFF. Written as DNA, the CDR3 is TGTGCCAGCAGCTCAGGAGCGGGGACGGGGAATGAGCAGTTCTTC. The whole variable domain, remainder taken from reference TRBV11-2 and TRBJ2-1, is EAGVAQSPRYKIIEKRQSVAFWCNPISGHATLYWYQQILGQGPKLLIQFQNNGVVDDSQLPKDRFSAERLKGVDSTLKIQPAKLEDSAVYLCASSSGAGTGNEQFFGPGTRLTVL.

The rearrangement links TRBV6-1 to TRBJ2-7; no definite D call. The CDR3 is 15 amino acids. V was clipped by 2 bases and J by 2 bases, with 13 bases between them. Germline loops: CDR1 MNHNS, CDR2 SASEGT. CDR3 residues: CASSEFDSSPYEQYF. In DNA form, the CDR3 reads TGTGCCAGCAGTGAATTCGACTCCTCACCCTACGAGCAGTACTTC.

V usage is TRBV9 and J usage is TRBJ2-3; D is undetermined. This CDR3 has 12 amino acids. Germline-derived CDR1 and CDR2 are SGDLS and YYNGEE. V was clipped by 4 bases and J by 14 bases, with 17 bases between them. CDR3 in amino acids: CASSPGSFVTYF. For the CDR3, the DNA is TGTGCCAGCAGCCCCGGATCCTTTGTCACGTATTTT. The full variable domain, its missing parts supplied by reference TRBV9 and TRBJ2-3, is DSGVTQTPKHLITATGQRVTLRCSPRSGDLSVYWYQQSLDQGLQFLIQYYNGEERAKGNILERFSAQQFPDLHSELNLSSLELGDSALYFCASSPGSFVTYFGPGTRLTVL.

Remarks on this clonotype: Given a much more abundant clone one base away, this may be a read error. The CDR3 here is CASSLVFSRATAAFF. CDR3 in DNA: TGTGCCAGCAGCTTAGTGTTTTCCCGGGCCACTGCAGCTTTCTTT. The gene calls are TRBV7-2 and TRBJ1-1; unclear D gene. In germline, CDR1 is SGHTA, CDR2 FQGNSA. The CDR3 is 15 amino acids.

This clonotype was seen repeatedly, ten times or more. The chain is built from TRBV7-8 and TRBJ2-7; 8 bases are shared with TRBD1. The germline V gene has CDR1 SGHVS and CDR2 FQNEAQ. The trim removed 8 bases at V and 5 bases at J, leaving 8 bases unmatched. This CDR3 is 13 amino acids long. The CDR3 loop is CASGRTGPNEQYF. The CDR3 bases are TGTGCCAGCGGTAGGACAGGGCCCAACGAGCAGTACTTC.

CDR3 region: CASSLSGQAPIRYTF. The CDR3 DNA sequence: TGTGCCAGCAGCTTATCAGGACAGGCTCCCATACGCTACACCTTC. The chain carries TRBV7-9 and TRBJ1-2; 7 bases match TRBD1. The CDR3 contains 15 residues. CDR1 SEHNR and CDR2 FQNEAQ come from the germline V gene (reference sequence). The V and J ends lost 2 bases and 9 bases, in that order; junction bases with no gene match: 12.

This clonotype came up a few times. The chain links TRBV15 to TRBJ2-5, with D possibly called TRBD1 or TRBD2 (5 bases each). The CDR3 has 15 amino acids. The ends were cut back, 5 bases at V and 4 bases at J, with 17 bases in the middle. Per germline, CDR1 LNHNV and CDR2 YYDKDF (reference sequence). The CDR3: CATSAPGTLRETQYF. The CDR3 bases are TGTGCCACCAGCGCACCCGGGACGTTGAGAGAGACCCAGTACTTC.

V gene TRBV7-2 combines with J gene TRBJ2-3; 7 nucleotides align to TRBD1. CDR1 is SGHTA and CDR2 is FQGNSA in the germline V gene. The CDR3 runs 16 residues. Trimming cost V 6 bases and J 2 bases; bases outside gene matches: 11. CDR3 DNA: TGTGCCAGCAGTCAAAACAGGGGTTTCCTCACAGATACGCAGTATTTT. It is translated as CASSQNRGFLTDTQYF.